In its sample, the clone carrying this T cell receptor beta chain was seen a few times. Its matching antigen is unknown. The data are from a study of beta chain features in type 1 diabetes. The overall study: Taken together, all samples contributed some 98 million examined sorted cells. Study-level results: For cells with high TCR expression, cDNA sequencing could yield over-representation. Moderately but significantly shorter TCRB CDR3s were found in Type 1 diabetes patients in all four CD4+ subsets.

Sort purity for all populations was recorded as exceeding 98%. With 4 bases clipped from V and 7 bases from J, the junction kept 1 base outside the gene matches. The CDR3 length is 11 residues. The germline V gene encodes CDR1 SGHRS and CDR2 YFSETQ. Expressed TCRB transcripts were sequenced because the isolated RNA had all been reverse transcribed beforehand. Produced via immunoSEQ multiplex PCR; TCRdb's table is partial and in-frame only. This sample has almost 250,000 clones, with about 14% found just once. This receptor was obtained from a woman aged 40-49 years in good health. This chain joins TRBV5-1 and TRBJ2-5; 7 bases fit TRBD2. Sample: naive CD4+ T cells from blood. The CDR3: CASSPGGTQYF. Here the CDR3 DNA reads TGCGCCAGCAGCCCGGGGGGGACCCAGTACTTC.